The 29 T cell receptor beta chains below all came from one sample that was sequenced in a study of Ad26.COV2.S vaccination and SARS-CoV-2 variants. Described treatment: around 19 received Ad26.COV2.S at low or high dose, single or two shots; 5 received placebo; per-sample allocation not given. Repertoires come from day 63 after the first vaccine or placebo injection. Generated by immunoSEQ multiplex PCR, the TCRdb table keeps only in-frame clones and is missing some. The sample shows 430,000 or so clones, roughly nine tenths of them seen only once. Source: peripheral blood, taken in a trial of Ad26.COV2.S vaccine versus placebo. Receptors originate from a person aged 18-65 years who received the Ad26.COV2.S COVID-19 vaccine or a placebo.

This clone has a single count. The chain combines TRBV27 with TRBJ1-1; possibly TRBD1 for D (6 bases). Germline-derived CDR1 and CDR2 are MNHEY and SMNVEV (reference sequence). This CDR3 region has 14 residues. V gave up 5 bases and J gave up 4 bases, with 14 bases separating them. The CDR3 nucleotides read TGTGCCAGCAGTATCAGGGGTTGGATCACTGAAGCTTTCTTT. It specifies CASSIRGWITEAFF.

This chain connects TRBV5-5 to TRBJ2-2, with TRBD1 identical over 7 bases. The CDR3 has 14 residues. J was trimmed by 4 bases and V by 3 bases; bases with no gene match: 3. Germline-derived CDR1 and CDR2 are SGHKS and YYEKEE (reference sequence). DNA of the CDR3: TGTGCCAGCAGCTCAGACAGGGTCACCGGGGAGCTGTTTTTT. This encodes CASSSDRVTGELFF. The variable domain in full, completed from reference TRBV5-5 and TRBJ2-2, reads DAGVTQSPTHLIKTRGQQVTLRCSPISGHKSVSWYQQVLGQGPQFIFQYYEKEERGRGNFPDRFSARQFPNYSSELNVNALLLGDSALYLCASSSDRVTGELFFGEGSRLTVL.

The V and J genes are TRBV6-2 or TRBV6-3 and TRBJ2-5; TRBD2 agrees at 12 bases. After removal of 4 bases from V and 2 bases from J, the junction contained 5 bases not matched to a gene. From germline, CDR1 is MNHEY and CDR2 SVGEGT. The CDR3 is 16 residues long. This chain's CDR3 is CASSSRLAGAQETQYF. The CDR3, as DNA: TGTGCCAGCAGTTCCAGACTAGCGGGGGCTCAAGAGACCCAGTACTTC.

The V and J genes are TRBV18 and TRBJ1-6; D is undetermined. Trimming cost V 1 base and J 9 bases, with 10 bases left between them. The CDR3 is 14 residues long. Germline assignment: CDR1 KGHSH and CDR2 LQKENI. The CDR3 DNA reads TGTGCCAGCTCACCACAGGGAGGAAGTTCACCCCTCCACTTT. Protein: CASSPQGGSSPLHF.

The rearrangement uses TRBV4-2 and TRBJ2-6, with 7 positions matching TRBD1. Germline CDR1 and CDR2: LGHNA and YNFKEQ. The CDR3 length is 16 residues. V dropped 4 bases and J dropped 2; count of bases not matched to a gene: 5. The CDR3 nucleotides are TGTGCCAGCAGCCCCTCCGACAGGGCTGGGGCCAACGTCCTGACTTTC. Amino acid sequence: CASSPSDRAGANVLTF.

The CDR3 protein is CASSPSGINEKLFF. In DNA form, the CDR3 reads TGTGCCAGCAGCCCCTCGGGGATTAATGAAAAACTGTTTTTT. V is TRBV3-1 (or the pseudogene TRBV3-2) and J is TRBJ1-4; D gene ambiguous. CDR1 and CDR2 from the germline V gene are LGHDT and YNNKEL (reference sequence). This CDR3 has 14 residues. V lost 4 bases, J lost 4 bases, and 10 bases lay in between.

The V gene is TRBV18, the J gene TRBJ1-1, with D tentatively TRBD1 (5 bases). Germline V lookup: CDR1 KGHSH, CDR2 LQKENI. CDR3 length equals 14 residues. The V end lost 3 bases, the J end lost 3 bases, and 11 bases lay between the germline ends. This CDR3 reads CASSPNLGDTEAFF. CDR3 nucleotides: TGTGCCAGCTCACCGAATTTAGGGGACACTGAAGCTTTCTTT.

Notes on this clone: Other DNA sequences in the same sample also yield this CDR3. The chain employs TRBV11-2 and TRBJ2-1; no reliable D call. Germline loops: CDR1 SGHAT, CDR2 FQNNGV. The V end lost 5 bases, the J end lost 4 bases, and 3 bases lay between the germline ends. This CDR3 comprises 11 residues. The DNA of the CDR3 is TGTGCCAGCAGCCCTTACAATGAGCAGTTCTTC. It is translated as CASSPYNEQFF.

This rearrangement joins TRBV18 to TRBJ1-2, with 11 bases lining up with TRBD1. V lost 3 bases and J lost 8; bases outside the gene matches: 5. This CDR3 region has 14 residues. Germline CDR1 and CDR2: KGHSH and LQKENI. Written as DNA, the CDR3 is TGTGCCAGCTCACCGGGGGACAGGGGGAGAGGCTACACCTTC. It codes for CASSPGDRGRGYTF.

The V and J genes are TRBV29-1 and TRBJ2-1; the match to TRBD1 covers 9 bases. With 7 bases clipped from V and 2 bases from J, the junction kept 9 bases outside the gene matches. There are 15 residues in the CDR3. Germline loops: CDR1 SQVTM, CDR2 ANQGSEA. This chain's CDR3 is CSGGTGPPTYNEQFF. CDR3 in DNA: TGCAGCGGGGGGACAGGGCCACCAACCTACAATGAGCAGTTCTTC.

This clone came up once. CDR3 sequence (DNA): TGCGCCAGCAGCCAATTCCTTGGACAGGAACCTAACTATGGCTACACCTTC. Encoded protein: CASSQFLGQEPNYGYTF. The chain joins TRBV4-3 to TRBJ1-2, with 7 bases identical to TRBD1. CDR3 length: 17 residues. Germline-derived CDR1 and CDR2 are LGHNA and YSLEER. Losses at the gene ends were 2 bases for V and 0 bases for J; bases not matched to a gene: 9.

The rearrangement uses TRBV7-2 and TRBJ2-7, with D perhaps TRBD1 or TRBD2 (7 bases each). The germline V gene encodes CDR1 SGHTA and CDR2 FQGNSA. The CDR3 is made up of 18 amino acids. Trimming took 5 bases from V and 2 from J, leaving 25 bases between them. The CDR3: CASSPVRGRERSPYEQYV. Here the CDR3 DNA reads TGTGCCAGCAGCCCCGTGAGGGGGCGGGAGCGATCGCCCTACGAGCAGTACGTC.

The CDR3 DNA is TGCGCCAGCAGCTTGGGGCAGGGGGAAAAACTGTTTTTT. As protein: CASSLGQGEKLFF. The chain employs TRBV5-1 and TRBJ1-4; perhaps TRBD1 as D (6 bases). V lost 0 bases and J 8 bases, leaving 8 bases between the germline ends. CDR1 SGHRS and CDR2 YFSETQ come from the germline V gene. The CDR3 has 13 residues.

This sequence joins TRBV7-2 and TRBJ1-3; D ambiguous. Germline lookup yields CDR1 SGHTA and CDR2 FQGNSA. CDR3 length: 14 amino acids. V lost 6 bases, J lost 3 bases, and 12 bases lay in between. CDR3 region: CASSPGSVGNTIYF. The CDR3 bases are TGTGCCAGCAGTCCCGGGAGTGTTGGAAACACCATATATTTT.

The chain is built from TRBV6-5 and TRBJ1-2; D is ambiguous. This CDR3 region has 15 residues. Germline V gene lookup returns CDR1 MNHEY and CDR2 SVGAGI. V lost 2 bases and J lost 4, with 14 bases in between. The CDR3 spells CASSYRPSDSYGYTF. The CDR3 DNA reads TGTGCCAGCAGTTACCGTCCGAGTGACTCCTATGGCTACACCTTC.

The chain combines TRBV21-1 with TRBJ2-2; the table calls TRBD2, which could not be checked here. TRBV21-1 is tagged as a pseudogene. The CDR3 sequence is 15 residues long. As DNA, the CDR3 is TGTGCCAGATCCGGACGGGGGGCTCACACCGGGGAGCTGTTTTTT. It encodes CARSGRGAHTGELFF.

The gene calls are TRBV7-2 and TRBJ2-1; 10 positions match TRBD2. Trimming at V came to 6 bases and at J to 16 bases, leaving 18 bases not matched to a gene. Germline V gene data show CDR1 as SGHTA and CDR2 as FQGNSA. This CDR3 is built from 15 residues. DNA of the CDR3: TGTGCCAGCAGTTCCTATGAGGGGCTAGCGGGAGTCGACTTCTTC. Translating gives CASSSYEGLAGVDFF. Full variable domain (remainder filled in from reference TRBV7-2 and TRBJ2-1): GAGVSQSPSNKVTEKGKDVELRCDPISGHTALYWYRQSLGQGLEFLIYFQGNSAPDKSGLPSDRFSAERTGGSVSTLTIQRTQQEDSAVYLCASSSYEGLAGVDFFGPGTRLTVL.

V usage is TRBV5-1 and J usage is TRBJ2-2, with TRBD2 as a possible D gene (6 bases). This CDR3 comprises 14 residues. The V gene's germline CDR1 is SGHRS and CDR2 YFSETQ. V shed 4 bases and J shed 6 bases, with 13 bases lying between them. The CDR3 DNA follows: TGCGCCAGCAGCCCTATGGGGGGACCCGGGGAGCTGTTTTTT. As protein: CASSPMGGPGELFF.

The DNA of the CDR3 is TGCAGTGCTAGTCGACAGAGGAGGACTGAAGCTTTCTTT. This encodes CSASRQRRTEAFF. The V and J genes are TRBV20-1 and TRBJ1-1; the D gene is possibly TRBD1 (5 bases). From germline, CDR1 is DFQATT and CDR2 SNEGSKA (reference sequence). V was clipped by 3 bases and J by 5 bases, with 13 bases between them. The CDR3 is 13 residues long.

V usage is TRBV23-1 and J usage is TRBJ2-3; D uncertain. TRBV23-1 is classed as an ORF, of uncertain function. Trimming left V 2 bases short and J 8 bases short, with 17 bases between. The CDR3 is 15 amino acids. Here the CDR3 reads CASSQVGLVEGTQYF. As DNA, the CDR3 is TGCGCCAGCAGTCAAGTAGGGCTAGTCGAAGGTACGCAGTATTTT.

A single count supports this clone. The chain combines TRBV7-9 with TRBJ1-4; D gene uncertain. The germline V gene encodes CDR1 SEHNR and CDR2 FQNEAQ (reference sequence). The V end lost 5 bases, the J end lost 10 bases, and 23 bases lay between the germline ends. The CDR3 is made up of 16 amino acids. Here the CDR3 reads CASSPIFRENFGKLFF. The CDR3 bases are TGTGCCAGCAGCCCGATTTTTCGGGAAAACTTCGGAAAACTGTTTTTT.

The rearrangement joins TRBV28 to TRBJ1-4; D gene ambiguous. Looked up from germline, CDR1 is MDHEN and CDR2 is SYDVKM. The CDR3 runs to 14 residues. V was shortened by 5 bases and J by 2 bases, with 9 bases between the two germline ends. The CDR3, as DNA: TGTGCCAGCAGTAGTTGGGTTACTAATGAAAAACTGTTTTTT. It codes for CASSSWVTNEKLFF.

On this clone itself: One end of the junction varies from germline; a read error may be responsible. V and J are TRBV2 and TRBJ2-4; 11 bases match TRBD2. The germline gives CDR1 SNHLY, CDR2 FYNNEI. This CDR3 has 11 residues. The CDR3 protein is CASSLTSGMNF. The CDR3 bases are TGTGCCAGCAGCCTGACTAGCGGGATGAACTTC.

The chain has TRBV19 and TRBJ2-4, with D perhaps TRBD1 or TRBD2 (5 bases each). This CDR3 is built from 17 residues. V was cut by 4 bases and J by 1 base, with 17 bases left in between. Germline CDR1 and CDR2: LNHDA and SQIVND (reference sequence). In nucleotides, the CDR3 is TGTGCCAGTAGTAAGTCGAGGGGTGTCCTGGCCAAAAACATTCAGTACTTC. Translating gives CASSKSRGVLAKNIQYF.

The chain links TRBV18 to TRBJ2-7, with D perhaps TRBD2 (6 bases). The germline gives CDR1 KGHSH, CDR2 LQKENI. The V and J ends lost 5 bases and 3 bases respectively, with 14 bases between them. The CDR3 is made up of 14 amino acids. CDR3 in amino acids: CASSKAGRGYEQYF. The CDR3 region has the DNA TGTGCCAGCTCAAAGGCCGGGCGGGGCTACGAGCAGTACTTC.

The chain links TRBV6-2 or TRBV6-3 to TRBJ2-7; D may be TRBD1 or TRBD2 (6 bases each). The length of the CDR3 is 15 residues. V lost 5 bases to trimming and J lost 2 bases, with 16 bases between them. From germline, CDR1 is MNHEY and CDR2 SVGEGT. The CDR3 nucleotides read TGTGCCAGCAGTCGGGGGCCCCCCGTAGCCTACGAGCAGTACGTC. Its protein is CASSRGPPVAYEQYV.

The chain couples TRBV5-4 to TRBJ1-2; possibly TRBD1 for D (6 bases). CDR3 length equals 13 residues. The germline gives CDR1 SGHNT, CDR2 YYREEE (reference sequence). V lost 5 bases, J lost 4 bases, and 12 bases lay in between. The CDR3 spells CASSSGQLYGYTF. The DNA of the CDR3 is TGTGCCAGCAGTAGCGGACAGCTCTATGGCTACACCTTC.

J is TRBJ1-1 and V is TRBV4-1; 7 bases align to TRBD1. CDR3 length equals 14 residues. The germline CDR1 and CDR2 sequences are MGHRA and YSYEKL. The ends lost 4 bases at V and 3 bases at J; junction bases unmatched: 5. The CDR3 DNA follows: TGCGCCAGCAGCCTTTTCGACAGGGACACTGAAGCTTTCTTT. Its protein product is CASSLFDRDTEAFF.

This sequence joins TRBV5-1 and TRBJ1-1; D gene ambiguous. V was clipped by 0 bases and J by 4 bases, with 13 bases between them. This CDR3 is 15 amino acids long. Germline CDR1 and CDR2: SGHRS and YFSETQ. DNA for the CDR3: TGCGCCAGCAGCTTGGTGTTGGGAATGAGCACTGAAGCTTTCTTT. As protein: CASSLVLGMSTEAFF.